This note documents a single TCR beta chain sequence. Its specificity is unknown. Trimming took 0 bases from V and 3 from J, leaving 9 bases between them. Germline values: CDR1 GTSNPN, CDR2 SVGIG (reference sequence). CDR3 length: 14 residues. This entry comes from a study of OX40 agonist ivuxolimab in advanced cancers. Study overall: Treatment of patients was with ivuxolimab, an agonistic anti-OX40 (CD134) antibody. Of mixed ages from about 20 to 80 and averaging around 60 years, the group was roughly 85% male. Ivuxolimab was delivered to patients intravenously every 2 weeks at doses spanning 0.01 to 10 mg/kg.

Study outcomes and limitations: CD8+ T cells averaged more expanded clones than CD4+.

Assay: immunoSEQ multiplex PCR; the TCRdb copy retains only in-frame clones and omits some. Seen here are tens of thousands of clones, around 77% observed once, and the top ten hold around 2%. The V call is TRBV30, the J call TRBJ2-4, with D hard to call. This clonotype was obtained from an adult with an advanced solid tumor such as melanoma, head and neck, liver or kidney cancer. The starting material was CD4+ or CD8+ T cells sorted from blood, obtained in a trial of the OX40 agonist ivuxolimab. CDR3 in amino acids: CAWSVRSVKNIQYF. In nucleotides, the CDR3 is TGTGCCTGGAGTGTACGTAGTGTCAAAAACATTCAGTACTTC.